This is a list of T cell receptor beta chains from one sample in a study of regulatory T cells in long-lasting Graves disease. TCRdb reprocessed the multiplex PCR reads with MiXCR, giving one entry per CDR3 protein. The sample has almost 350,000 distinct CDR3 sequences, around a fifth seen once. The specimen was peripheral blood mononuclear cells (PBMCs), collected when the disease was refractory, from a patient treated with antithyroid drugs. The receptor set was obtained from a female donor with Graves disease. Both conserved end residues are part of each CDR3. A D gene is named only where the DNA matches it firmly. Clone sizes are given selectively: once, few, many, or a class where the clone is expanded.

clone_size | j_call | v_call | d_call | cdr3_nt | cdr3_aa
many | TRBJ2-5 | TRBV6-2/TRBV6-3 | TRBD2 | TGTGCCAGCAGTGAGCTAGCGGGGGGGCTCCGGGAGACCCAGTACTTC | CASSELAGGLRETQYF
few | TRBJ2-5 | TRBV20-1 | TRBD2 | TGCAGTGCTAGAGATTCGAAAGGGATAGCGGGCAAACACCAAGAGACCCAGTACTTC | CSARDSKGIAGKHQETQYF
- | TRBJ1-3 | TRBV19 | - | TGTGCCAGTAGTGTGCGTCGAGGAAACACCATATATTTT | CASSVRRGNTIYF
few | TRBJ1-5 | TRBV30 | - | TGTGCCTGGAGTATCCGGGGGGCGCGAAGAAATCAGCCCCAGCATTTT | CAWSIRGARRNQPQHF
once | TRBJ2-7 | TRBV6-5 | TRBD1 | TGTGCCAGCAGTTACGGGGGTCAGGGGGCTCACGAGCAGTACTTC | CASSYGGQGAHEQYF
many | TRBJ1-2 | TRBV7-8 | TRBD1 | TGTGCCAGCAACCAGGACAGGGGGCCGGGCTATGGCTACACCTTC | CASNQDRGPGYGYTF
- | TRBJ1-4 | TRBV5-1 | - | TGCGCCAGCAGCTTGGAGCCGGGGATTGAAAAACTGTTTTTT | CASSLEPGIEKLFF
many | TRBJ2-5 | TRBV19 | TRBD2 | TGTGCCAGTAGTATATTGGGCGGGGGGTTGCAAGAGACCCAGTACTTC | CASSILGGGLQETQYF
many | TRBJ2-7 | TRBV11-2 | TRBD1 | TGTGCCAGCAGCCCTAGACAGGGGGTCTACGAGCAGTACTTC | CASSPRQGVYEQYF
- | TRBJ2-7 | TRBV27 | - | TGTGCCAGCAGTTTAATGAACAGACCCTACGAGCAGTACTTC | CASSLMNRPYEQYF
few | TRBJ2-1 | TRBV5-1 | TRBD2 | TGCGCCAGTAGCGGGTTTGGAGGTTCTCAGGCAGGGTACAATGAGCAGTTCTTC | CASSGFGGSQAGYNEQFF
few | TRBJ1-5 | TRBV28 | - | TGTGTCAGCAGTCTCCTCCAACTAAATCAGCCCCAGCATTTT | CVSSLLQLNQPQHF
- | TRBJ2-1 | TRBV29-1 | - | TGCAGCACCGAAGCCTTCGCCTCCTACAATGAGCAGTTCTTC | CSTEAFASYNEQFF
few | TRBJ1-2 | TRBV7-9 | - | TGTGCCAGCAGCTTAGACGCAGGGTGGGCTCGGTATGGCTACACCTTC | CASSLDAGWARYGYTF
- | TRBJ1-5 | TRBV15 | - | TGTGCCACCAGCAGAGTCCAGGAGCGCAATCAGCCCCAGCATTTT | CATSRVQERNQPQHF
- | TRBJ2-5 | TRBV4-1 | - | TGCGCCAGCAGCCAAGTCCCAGGACCTCAAGAGACCCAGTACTTC | CASSQVPGPQETQYF
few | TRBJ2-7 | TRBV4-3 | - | TGCGCCAGCAGCCAAGGGTGGGATAGCTCCTACGAGCAGTACTTC | CASSQGWDSSYEQYF
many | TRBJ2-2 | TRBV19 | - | TGTGCCAGTAGTATAGGTGCAGAGAACACCGGGGAGCTGTTTTTT | CASSIGAENTGELFF
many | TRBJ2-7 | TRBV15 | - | TGTGCCACCAGCAGAGATGGGCGCGAGCAGTACTTC | CATSRDGREQYF
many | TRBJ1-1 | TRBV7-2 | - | TGTGCCAGCAGCGAAAGGGTGGTAGCTTTCTTT | CASSERVVAFF
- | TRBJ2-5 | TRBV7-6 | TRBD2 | TGTGCCAGCAGCTTAGGGACTAGCGGGAGCTTTTGGGAGACCCAGTACTTC | CASSLGTSGSFWETQYF
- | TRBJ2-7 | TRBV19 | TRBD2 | TGTGCCAGTAGTCATCTAGCGGGAGAAGGGGACGAGCAGTACTTC | CASSHLAGEGDEQYF
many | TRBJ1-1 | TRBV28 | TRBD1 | TGTGCCAGCAGTTCTACAGGGGGCGAAGTGAGAAACACTGAAGCTTTCTTT | CASSSTGGEVRNTEAFF
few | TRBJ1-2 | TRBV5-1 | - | TGCGCCAGCAGCCGCCGAGACAGTAACTATGGCTACACCTTC | CASSRRDSNYGYTF
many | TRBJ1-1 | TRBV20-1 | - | TGCAGTGCGGCCTACAGGGACCACAACACTGAAGCTTTCTTT | CSAAYRDHNTEAFF
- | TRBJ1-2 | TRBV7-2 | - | TGTGCCAGCAGCTACGCCGTTACTTCGGGACTCTATGGCTACACCTTC | CASSYAVTSGLYGYTF
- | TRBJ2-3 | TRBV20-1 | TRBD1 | TGCAGTGCTCCACCCTCCGGAACAGGGGGATTGAGGACAGATACGCAGTATTTT | CSAPPSGTGGLRTDTQYF
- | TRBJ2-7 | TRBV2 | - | TGTGCCAGCAGTGAGGTTTCCCGCGAGCAGTACTTC | CASSEVSREQYF
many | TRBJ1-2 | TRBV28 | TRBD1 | TGTGCCAGCAGTTTGGCCCCGGACAGGAACTATGGCTACACCTTC | CASSLAPDRNYGYTF
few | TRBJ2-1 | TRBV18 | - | TGTGCCAGCTCACACAGTATGCGCGACAATGAGCAGTTCTTC | CASSHSMRDNEQFF
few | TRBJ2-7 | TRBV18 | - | TGTGCCAGCTCACCCCGGAACGAGCCCTACGAGCAGTACTTC | CASSPRNEPYEQYF
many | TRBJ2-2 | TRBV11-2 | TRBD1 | TGTGCCAGCAGCTTTGAGTCCGGGACAGCCGGGGACACCGGGGAGCTGTTTTTT | CASSFESGTAGDTGELFF
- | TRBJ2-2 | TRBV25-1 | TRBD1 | TGTGCCAGCAGTGCGGACAGGGTAGCCGGGGAGCTGTTTTTT | CASSADRVAGELFF
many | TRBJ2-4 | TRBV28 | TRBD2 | TGTGCCAGCAGTTTGGGCGGGAGGAAAGCCAAAAACATTCAGTACTTC | CASSLGGRKAKNIQYF
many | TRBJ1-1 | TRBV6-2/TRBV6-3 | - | TGTGCCAGCAGTTACTCATTGAGGGTTTATGACACTGAAGCTTTCTTT | CASSYSLRVYDTEAFF
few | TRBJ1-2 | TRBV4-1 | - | TGCGCCAGCAGCCATCGTTCGACTTCCGGCCCCGTGGGCTATGGCTACACCTTC | CASSHRSTSGPVGYGYTF
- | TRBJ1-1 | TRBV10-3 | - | TGTGCCATCAGTGGATTCGACAGGACTGAAGCTTTCTTT | CAISGFDRTEAFF
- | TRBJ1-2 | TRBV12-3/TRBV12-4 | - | TGTGCCAGCAGGCTTCCTTATGAGGGCTACACCTTC | CASRLPYEGYTF
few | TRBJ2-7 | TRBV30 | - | TGTGCCTGGAGCTCCCCTACCTACGAGCAGTACTTC | CAWSSPTYEQYF
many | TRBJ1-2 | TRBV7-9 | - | TGTGCCAGCAGCTTACAGGGCAGGGACTATGGCTACACCTTC | CASSLQGRDYGYTF
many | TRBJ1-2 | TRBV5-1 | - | TGCGCCAGCAGCTTGGATGAGGGCTCCATCTATGGCTACACCTTC | CASSLDEGSIYGYTF
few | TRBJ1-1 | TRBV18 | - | TGTGCCAGCTCACCGACGGCTTCGAACACTGAAGCTTTCTTT | CASSPTASNTEAFF
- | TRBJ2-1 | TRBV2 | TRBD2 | TGTGCCAGCAGTCCGGGACTAGCGGACTACAATGAGCAGTTCTTC | CASSPGLADYNEQFF
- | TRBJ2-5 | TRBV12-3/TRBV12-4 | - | TGTGCCAGCAGGGACTCAGGGGGGGGGTCGGAGACCCAGTACTTC | CASRDSGGGSETQYF
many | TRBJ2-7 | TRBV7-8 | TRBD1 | TGTGCCAGCAGTCCTCACTCCGTGGCCGACAGGGCCCCCTACGAGCAGTACTTC | CASSPHSVADRAPYEQYF
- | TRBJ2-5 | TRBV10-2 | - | TGCGCCAGCAGTGCTCTCGCGGAGACCCAGTACTTC | CASSALAETQYF
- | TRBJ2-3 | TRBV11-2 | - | TGTGCCAGCAGGCCCCAGGGGATTAGGAGGGTAATGATGCAGTATTTT | CASRPQGIRRVMMQYF
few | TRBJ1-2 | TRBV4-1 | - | TGCGCCAGCAGCCAAGAAACTGGACTCACAAACTATGGCTACACCTTC | CASSQETGLTNYGYTF
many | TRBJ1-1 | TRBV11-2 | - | TGTGCCAGCAGCCTGAGGCTCGGGGTCACTGAAGCTTTCTTT | CASSLRLGVTEAFF
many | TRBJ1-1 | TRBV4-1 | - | TGCGCCAGCAGCCAAGCTGGTCTGGGACCAGAGAGAAAAGCTTTCTTT | CASSQAGLGPERKAFF
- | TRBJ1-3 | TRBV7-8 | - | TGTGCCAGCAGCTATCTCTTTCGACAGAAAGGCTCTGGAAACACCATATATTTT | CASSYLFRQKGSGNTIYF